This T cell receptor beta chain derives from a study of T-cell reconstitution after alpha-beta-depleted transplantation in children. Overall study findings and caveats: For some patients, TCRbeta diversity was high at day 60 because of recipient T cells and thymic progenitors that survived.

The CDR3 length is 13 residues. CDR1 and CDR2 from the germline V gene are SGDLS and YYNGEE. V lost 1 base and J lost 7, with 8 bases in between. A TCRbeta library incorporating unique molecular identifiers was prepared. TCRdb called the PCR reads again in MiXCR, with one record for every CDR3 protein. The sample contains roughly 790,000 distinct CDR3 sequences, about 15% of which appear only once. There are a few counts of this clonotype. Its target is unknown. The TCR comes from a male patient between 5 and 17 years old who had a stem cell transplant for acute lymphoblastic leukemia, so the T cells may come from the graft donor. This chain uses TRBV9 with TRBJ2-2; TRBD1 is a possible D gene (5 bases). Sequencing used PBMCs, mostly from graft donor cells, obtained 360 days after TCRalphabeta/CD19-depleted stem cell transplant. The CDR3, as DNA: TGTGCCAGCAGCGTACAGGGTCTCGGGGAGCTGTTTTTT. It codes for CASSVQGLGELFF.